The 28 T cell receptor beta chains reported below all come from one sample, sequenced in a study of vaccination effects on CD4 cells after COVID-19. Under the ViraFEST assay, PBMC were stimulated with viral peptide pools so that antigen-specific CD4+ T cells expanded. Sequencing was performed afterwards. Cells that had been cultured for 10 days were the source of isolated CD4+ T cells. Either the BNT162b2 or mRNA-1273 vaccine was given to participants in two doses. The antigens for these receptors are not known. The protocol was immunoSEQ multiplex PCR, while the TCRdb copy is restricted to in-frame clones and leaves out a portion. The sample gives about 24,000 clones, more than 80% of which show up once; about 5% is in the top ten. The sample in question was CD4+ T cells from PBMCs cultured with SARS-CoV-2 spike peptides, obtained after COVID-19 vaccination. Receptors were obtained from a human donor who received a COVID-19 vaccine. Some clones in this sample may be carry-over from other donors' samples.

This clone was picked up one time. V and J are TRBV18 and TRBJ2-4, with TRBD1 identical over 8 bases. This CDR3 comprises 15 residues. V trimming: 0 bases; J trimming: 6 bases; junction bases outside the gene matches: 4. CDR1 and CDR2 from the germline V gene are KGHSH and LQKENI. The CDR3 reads CASSPPIGQGNIQYF. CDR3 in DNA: TGTGCCAGCTCACCACCGATCGGACAGGGAAACATTCAGTACTTC.

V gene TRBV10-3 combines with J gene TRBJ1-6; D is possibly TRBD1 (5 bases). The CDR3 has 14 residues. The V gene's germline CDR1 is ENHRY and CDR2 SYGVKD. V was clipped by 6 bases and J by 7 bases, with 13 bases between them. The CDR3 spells CAIRGAVRNSPLHF. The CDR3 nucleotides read TGTGCCATCAGAGGGGCGGTCCGGAATTCACCCCTCCACTTT.

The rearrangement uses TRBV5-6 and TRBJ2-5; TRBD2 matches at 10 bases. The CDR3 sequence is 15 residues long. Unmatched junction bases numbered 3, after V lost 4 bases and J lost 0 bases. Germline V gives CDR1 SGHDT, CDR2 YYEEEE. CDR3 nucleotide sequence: TGTGCCAGCAGCCTACTAGCGGGGAACCAAGAGACCCAGTACTTC. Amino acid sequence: CASSLLAGNQETQYF.

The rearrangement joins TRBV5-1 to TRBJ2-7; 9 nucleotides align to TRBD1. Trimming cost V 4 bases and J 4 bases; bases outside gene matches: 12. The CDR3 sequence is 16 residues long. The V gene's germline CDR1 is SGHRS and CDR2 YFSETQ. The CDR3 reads CASSRSGVGQGYEQYV. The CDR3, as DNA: TGCGCCAGCAGCCGATCTGGAGTGGGACAGGGTTACGAGCAGTACGTC.

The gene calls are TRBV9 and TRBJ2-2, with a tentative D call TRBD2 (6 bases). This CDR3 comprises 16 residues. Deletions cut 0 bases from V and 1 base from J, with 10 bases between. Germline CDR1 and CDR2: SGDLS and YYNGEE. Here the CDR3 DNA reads TGTGCCAGCAGCGTAGGTGGAGGGATGAACACCGGGGAGCTGTTTTTT. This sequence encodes CASSVGGGMNTGELFF.

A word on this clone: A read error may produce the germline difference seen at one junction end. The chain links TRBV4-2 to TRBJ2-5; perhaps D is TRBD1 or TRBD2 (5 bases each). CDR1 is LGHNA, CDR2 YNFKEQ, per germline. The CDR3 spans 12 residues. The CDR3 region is CASSQKGEIQYF. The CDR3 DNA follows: TGTGCCAGCAGCCAGAAAGGGGAGATCCAGTACTTC.

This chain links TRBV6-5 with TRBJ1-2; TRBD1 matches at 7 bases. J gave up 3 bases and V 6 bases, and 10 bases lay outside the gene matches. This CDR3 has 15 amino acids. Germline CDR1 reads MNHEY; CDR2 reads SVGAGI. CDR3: CASRRQGSLDYGYTF. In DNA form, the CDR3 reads TGTGCCAGCAGGAGACAGGGATCACTTGACTATGGCTACACCTTC.

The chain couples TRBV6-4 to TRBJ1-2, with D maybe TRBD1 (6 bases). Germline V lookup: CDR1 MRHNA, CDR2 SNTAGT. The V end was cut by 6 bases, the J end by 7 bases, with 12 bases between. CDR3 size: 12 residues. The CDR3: CASSQGIIGYTF. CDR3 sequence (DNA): TGTGCCAGCAGCCAGGGGATTATTGGCTACACCTTC.

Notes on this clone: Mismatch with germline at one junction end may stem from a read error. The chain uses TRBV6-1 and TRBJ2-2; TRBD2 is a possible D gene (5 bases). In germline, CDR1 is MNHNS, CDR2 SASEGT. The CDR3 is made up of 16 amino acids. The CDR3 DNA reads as TGTGCCAGCAGTAAAGCTAGCCTACTGAACACCGGGGAGCTGTTTTTT. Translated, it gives CASSKASLLNTGELFF.

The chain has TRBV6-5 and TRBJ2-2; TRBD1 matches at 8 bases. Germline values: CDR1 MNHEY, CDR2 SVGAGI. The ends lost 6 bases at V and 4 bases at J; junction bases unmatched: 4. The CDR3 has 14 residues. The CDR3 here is CASRRTGSTGELFF. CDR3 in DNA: TGTGCCAGCAGAAGGACAGGGAGCACCGGGGAGCTGTTTTTT.

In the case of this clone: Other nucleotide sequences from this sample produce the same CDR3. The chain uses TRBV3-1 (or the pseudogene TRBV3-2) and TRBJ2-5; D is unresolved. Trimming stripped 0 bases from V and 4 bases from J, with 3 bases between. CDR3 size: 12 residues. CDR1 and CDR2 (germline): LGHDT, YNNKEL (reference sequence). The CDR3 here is CASSQDRETQYF. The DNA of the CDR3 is TGTGCCAGCAGCCAAGATAGAGAGACCCAGTACTTC.

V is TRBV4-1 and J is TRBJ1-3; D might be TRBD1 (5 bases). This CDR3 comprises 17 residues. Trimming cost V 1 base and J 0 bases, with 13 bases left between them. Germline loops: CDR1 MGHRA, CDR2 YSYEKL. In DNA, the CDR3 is TGCGCCAGCAGCCAAGGGGGGTGGCAGAGCTCTGGAAACACCATATATTTT. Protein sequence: CASSQGGWQSSGNTIYF.

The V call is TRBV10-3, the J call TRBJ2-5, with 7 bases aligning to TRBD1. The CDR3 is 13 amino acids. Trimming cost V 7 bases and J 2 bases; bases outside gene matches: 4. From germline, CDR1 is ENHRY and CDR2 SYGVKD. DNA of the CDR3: TGTGCCATCACCGGGACAGCTCAAGAGACCCAGTACTTC. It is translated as CAITGTAQETQYF.

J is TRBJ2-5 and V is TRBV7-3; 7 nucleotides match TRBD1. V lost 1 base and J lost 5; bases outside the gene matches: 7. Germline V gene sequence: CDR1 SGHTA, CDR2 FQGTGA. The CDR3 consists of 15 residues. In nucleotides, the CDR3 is TGTGCCAGCAGCTTAAACAAGGGGGCAGGGGAGACCCAGTACTTC. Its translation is CASSLNKGAGETQYF. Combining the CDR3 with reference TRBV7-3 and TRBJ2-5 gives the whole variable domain GAGVSQTPSNKVTEKGKYVELRCDPISGHTALYWYRQSLGQGPEFLIYFQGTGAADDSGLPNDRFFAVRPEGSVSTLKIQRTERGDSAVYLCASSLNKGAGETQYFGPGTRLLVL.

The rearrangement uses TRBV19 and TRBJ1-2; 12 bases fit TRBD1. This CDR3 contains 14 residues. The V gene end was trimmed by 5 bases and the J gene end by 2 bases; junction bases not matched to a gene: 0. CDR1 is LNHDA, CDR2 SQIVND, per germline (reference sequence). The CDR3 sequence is CASSGTGGNYGYTF. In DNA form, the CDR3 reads TGTGCCAGTAGTGGGACAGGGGGCAACTATGGCTACACCTTC.

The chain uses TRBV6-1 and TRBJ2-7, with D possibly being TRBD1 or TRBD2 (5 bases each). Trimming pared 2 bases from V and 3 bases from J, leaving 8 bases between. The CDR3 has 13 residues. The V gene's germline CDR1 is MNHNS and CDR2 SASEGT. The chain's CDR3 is CASSERDGYEQYV. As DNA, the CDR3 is TGTGCCAGCAGTGAAAGGGACGGCTACGAGCAGTACGTC.

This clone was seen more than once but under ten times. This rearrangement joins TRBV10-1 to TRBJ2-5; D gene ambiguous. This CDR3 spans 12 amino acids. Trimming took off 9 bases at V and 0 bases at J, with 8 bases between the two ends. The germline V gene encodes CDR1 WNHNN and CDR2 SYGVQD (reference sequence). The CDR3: CASHGYQETQYF. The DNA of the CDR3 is TGCGCCAGTCACGGCTACCAAGAGACCCAGTACTTC.

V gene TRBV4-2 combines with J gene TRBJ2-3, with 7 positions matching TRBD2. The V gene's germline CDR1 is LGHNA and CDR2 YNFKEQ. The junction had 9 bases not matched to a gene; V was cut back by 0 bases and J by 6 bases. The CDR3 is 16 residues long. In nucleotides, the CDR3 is TGTGCCAGCAGCCAAGATATGGGCGGGGGAAGGGATACGCAGTATTTT. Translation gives CASSQDMGGGRDTQYF.

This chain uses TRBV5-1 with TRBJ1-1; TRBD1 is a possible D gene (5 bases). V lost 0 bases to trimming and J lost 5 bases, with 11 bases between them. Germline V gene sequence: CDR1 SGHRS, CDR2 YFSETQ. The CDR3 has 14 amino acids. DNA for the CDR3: TGCGCCAGCAGCTTGGAGCAGGGTAGGACTGAAGCTTTCTTT. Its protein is CASSLEQGRTEAFF.

This chain's CDR3 is CASSTGPEAFF. In DNA, the CDR3 is TGTGCCAGTAGTACGGGGCCTGAAGCTTTCTTT. This chain links TRBV19 with TRBJ1-1; D is perhaps TRBD1 (5 bases). The V gene's germline CDR1 is LNHDA and CDR2 SQIVND (reference sequence). The CDR3 has 11 residues. The V end was cut by 4 bases, the J end by 6 bases, with 6 bases between.

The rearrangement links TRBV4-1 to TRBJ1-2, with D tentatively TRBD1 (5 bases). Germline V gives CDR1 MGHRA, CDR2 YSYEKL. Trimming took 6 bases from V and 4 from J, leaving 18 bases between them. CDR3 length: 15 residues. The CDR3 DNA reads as TGCGCCAGCAGTTACCAGGGATCGGTTACCTATGGCTACACCTTC. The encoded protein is CASSYQGSVTYGYTF.

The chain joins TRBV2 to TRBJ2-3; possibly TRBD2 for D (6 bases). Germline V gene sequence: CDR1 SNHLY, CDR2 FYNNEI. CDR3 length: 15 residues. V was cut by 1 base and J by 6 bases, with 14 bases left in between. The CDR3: CASSEDVRGFDTQYF. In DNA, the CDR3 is TGTGCCAGCAGTGAAGATGTGCGGGGCTTCGATACGCAGTATTTT. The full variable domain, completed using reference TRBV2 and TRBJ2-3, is EPEVTQTPSHQVTQMGQEVILRCVPISNHLYFYWYRQILGQKVEFLVSFYNNEISEKSEIFDDQFSVERPDGSNFTLKIRSTKLEDSAMYFCASSEDVRGFDTQYFGPGTRLTVL.

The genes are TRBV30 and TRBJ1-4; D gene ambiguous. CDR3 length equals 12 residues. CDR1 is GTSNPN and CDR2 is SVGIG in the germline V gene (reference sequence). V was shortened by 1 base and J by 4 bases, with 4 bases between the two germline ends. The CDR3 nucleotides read TGTGCCTGGAGTGAGCGTAATGAAAAACTGTTTTTT. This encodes CAWSERNEKLFF.

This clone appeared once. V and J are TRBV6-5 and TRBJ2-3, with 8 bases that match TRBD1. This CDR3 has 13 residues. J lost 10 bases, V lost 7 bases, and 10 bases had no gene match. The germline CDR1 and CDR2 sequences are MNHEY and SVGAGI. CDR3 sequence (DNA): TGTGCCAGCAAACGTAGGACAGGGATCGCGCAGTATTTT. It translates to CASKRRTGIAQYF.

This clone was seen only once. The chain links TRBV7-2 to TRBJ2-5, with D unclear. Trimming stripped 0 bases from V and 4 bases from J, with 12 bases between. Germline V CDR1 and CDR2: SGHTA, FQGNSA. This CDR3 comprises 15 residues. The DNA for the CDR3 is TGTGCCAGCAGCTTAGCCAGAGTCAGAGGAGAGACCCAGTACTTC. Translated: CASSLARVRGETQYF.

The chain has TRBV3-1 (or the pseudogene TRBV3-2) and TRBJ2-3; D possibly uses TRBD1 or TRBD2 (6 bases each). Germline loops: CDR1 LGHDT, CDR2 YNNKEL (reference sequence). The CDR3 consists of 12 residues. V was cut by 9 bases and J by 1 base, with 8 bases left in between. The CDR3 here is CARGGCTDTQYF. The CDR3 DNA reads TGTGCCAGGGGGGGCTGCACAGATACGCAGTATTTT.

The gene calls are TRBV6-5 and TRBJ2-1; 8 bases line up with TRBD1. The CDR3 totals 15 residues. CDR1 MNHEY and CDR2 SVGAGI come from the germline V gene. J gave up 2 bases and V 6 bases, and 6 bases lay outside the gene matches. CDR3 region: CASSPGTGAYNEQFF. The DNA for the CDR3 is TGTGCCAGCAGCCCCGGGACAGGAGCCTACAATGAGCAGTTCTTC.

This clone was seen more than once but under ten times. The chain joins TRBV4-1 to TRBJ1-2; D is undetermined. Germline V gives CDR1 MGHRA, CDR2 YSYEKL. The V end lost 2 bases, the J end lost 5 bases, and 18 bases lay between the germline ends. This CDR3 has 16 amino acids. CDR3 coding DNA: TGCGCCAGCAGCCAACATAGTTTGTCCGGGTCTTATGGCTACACCTTC. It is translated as CASSQHSLSGSYGYTF.